This T cell receptor beta chain was recorded in a study of shared clonotypes between healthy human individuals. About the study: Three plates each covered CD4 naive and memory; CD8 naive two, CD8 memory one.

The protocol was immunoSEQ multiplex PCR, while the TCRdb copy is restricted to in-frame clones and leaves out a portion. Of around 1.6 million clones listed, around 98% are singletons. The clonotype comes from a man younger than 40 in good health. The sequencing sample was made of naive CD4+ T cells sorted from blood. Subset reported: CD45RA+ positively selected.

CDR3 region: CASSLSGRAEVEQFF. CDR3 coding DNA: TGTGCCAGCAGCCTTAGCGGGAGGGCCGAGGTTGAGCAGTTCTTC. The J gene is TRBJ2-1, the V gene TRBV7-8; 11 nucleotides agree with TRBD2. Germline lookup yields CDR1 SGHVS and CDR2 FQNEAQ. The CDR3 sequence is 15 residues long. Losses at the gene ends were 5 bases for V and 9 bases for J; bases not matched to a gene: 9.